The next 20 T cell receptor beta chains were all read from a single sample in a study of blood T cell repertoires in COVID-19. This table comes from immunoSEQ multiplex PCR, and its TCRdb copy is limited to in-frame clones, with some not included. The sample shows approximately 120,000 clones, 85% of them seen only once. Sequencing used peripheral blood. The receptors derive from a woman aged 80 or over with acute or convalescent COVID-19.

The rearrangement links TRBV19 to TRBJ1-1; D is unresolved. CDR3 length: 18 residues. Germline values: CDR1 LNHDA, CDR2 SQIVND (reference sequence). Trimming cost V 1 base and J 1 base, with 19 bases left between them. CDR3 coding DNA: TGTGCCAGTAGTATAGTAAGACATTTGTCTTCGGAGAACACTGAAGCTTTCTTT. This gives the protein CASSIVRHLSSENTEAFF.

This clone has just a few counts. The J gene is TRBJ1-5, the V gene TRBV7-3, with D possibly being TRBD1 (6 bases). CDR1 and CDR2 (germline): SGHTA, FQGTGA. The CDR3 has 13 residues. CDR3 DNA sequence: TGTCGAGGGCCCGGGACACTTTATCAGCCCCAGCATTTT. It is translated as CRGPGTLYQPQHF.

This sequence joins TRBV23-1 and TRBJ2-7; 7 bases line up with TRBD1. TRBV23-1 is treated as an ORF (open reading frame) with a function not yet certain. The CDR3 sequence is 14 residues long. Unmatched junction bases numbered 5, after V lost 3 bases and J lost 3 bases. The CDR3 is CASSQIRDSYEQYV. The CDR3, as DNA: TGCGCCAGCAGTCAGATCCGGGACAGCTACGAGCAGTACGTC.

There are a few counts of this clone. The chain combines TRBV7-9 with TRBJ1-1; D is uncertain. This CDR3 contains 13 residues. The germline V gene encodes CDR1 SEHNR and CDR2 FQNEAQ (reference sequence). V was pared by 4 bases and J by 1 base, with 7 bases between. The CDR3 bases are TGTGCCAGCAGCTCAAACAGGAACACTGAAGCTTTCTTT. Protein sequence: CASSSNRNTEAFF. The entire variable domain, with the rest obtained from reference TRBV7-9 and TRBJ1-1, is as follows: DTGVSQNPRHKITKRGQNVTFRCDPISEHNRLYWYRQTLGQGPEFLTYFQNEAQLEKSRLLSDRFSAERPKGSFSTLEIQRTEQGDSAMYLCASSSNRNTEAFFGQGTRLTVV.

The rearrangement joins TRBV19 to TRBJ2-4; possible D gene TRBD1, 6 bases. The germline CDR1 and CDR2 sequences are LNHDA and SQIVND (reference sequence). This CDR3 spans 19 amino acids. The V gene lost 4 bases and the J gene lost 5 bases, with 27 bases spanning the gap. Written as DNA, the CDR3 is TGTGCCAGTAGTACCGATGGGGGAAGATTCGGGACACTCGAAAACATTCAGTACTTC. This codes for CASSTDGGRFGTLENIQYF.

This sequence joins TRBV2 and TRBJ2-7; 12 nucleotides agree with TRBD2. The CDR3 runs 16 residues. Germline CDR1 and CDR2: SNHLY and FYNNEI. The trim removed 6 bases at V and 4 bases at J, leaving 10 bases unmatched. CDR3 in amino acids: CASRESLTSGGYEQYV. CDR3 in DNA: TGTGCCAGCAGGGAAAGTTTGACTAGCGGGGGATACGAGCAGTACGTC.

This clone was found once. The chain uses TRBV6-5 and TRBJ1-2, with D possibly being TRBD1 (6 bases). The CDR3 sequence is 13 residues long. The germline V and J ends were trimmed by 6 bases and 3 bases, with 11 bases remaining between them. Germline CDR1 reads MNHEY; CDR2 reads SVGAGI. The DNA of the CDR3 is TGTGCCAGCAGGATTTCAGGGGACTATGGCTACACCTTC. Translating gives CASRISGDYGYTF.

The chain's CDR3 is CASSFNTYTGELFF. CDR3 bases: TGCGCCAGCAGCTTCAATACTTACACCGGGGAGCTGTTTTTT. The genes are TRBV5-1 and TRBJ2-2; D gene unclear. The CDR3 runs to 14 residues. Germline CDR1 is SGHRS and CDR2 is YFSETQ. V was cut by 2 bases and J by 3 bases, with 8 bases left in between.

This clone was observed a handful of times. V is TRBV11-2 and J is TRBJ1-4; 7 nucleotides line up with TRBD1. J gave up 5 bases and V 5 bases, and 5 bases lay outside the gene matches. In germline, CDR1 is SGHAT, CDR2 FQNNGV. The CDR3 consists of 14 residues. The CDR3 coding sequence is TGTGCCAGCAGCCCGGGACAGAGAAATGAAAAACTGTTTTTT. This gives the protein CASSPGQRNEKLFF.

V gene TRBV5-6 combines with J gene TRBJ2-3, with TRBD2 as a possible D gene (7 bases). The CDR3 length is 16 residues. V was clipped by 6 bases and J by 1 base, with 18 bases between them. The germline V gene has CDR1 SGHDT and CDR2 YYEEEE. In nucleotides, the CDR3 is TGTGCCAGCAACTGGGGGGGGCGCAGTGGCACAGATACGCAGTATTTT. Encoded protein: CASNWGGRSGTDTQYF.

V gene TRBV6-4 combines with J gene TRBJ2-5, with D possibly TRBD1 on 6 matching bases. V gave up 8 bases and J gave up 2 bases, with 9 bases separating them. The length of the CDR3 is 12 residues. The germline V gene encodes CDR1 MRHNA and CDR2 SNTAGT. The CDR3 is CASGGSQETQYF. As DNA, the CDR3 is TGTGCCAGCGGGGGCTCACAAGAGACCCAGTACTTC.

The V gene is TRBV5-4, the J gene TRBJ1-1, with 11 positions matching TRBD1. Germline CDR1 SGHNT, CDR2 YYREEE (reference sequence). The CDR3 totals 14 residues. After removal of 3 bases from V and 5 bases from J, the junction contained 3 bases not matched to a gene. CDR3 sequence (DNA): TGTGCCAGCAGCTCGGGACAGGGGGGAACTGAAGCTTTCTTT. Protein product: CASSSGQGGTEAFF.

This clone was recorded at least ten times. The chain links TRBV7-2 to TRBJ2-2; the D is unclear. The ends were cut back, 5 bases at V and 3 bases at J, with 10 bases in the middle. The CDR3 is 14 residues long. Germline CDR1 reads SGHTA; CDR2 reads FQGNSA. In DNA form, the CDR3 reads TGTGCCAGCAGCCTGTCTAGACACACCGGGGAGCTGTTTTTT. Encoded protein: CASSLSRHTGELFF.

This clone was recorded only once. This chain links TRBV7-3 with TRBJ2-4; D perhaps matches TRBD2 (5 bases). The germline V and J ends were trimmed by 2 bases and 6 bases, with 8 bases remaining between them. The CDR3 extends over 13 amino acids. Per germline, CDR1 SGHTA and CDR2 FQGTGA. The CDR3 spells CASSLDGGNIQYF. The CDR3 DNA reads as TGTGCCAGCAGCTTAGATGGAGGAAACATTCAGTACTTC.

As to this clone: Compared with germline, one end of the junction differs, possibly owing to a read error. The chain recombines TRBV28 with TRBJ1-2, with D uncertain. This CDR3 region has 8 residues. Germline lookup yields CDR1 MDHEN and CDR2 SYDVKM. Here the CDR3 DNA reads TGTGCCAGCAGCCCCACTGCATTC. Encoded protein: CASSPTAF.

In this sample, this clone turned up once. The chain employs TRBV6-1 and TRBJ1-4; D gene ambiguous. The CDR3 consists of 15 residues. Trimming took 0 bases from V and 8 from J, leaving 13 bases between them. Germline V gene data show CDR1 as MNHNS and CDR2 as SASEGT. DNA for the CDR3: TGTGCCAGCAGTGAAGCGGGCAGAGCGGTGGAAAAACTGTTTTTT. Encoded protein: CASSEAGRAVEKLFF.

The V call is TRBV5-4, the J call TRBJ2-3, with D maybe TRBD2 (6 bases). Germline CDR1 is SGHNT and CDR2 is YYREEE (reference sequence). The CDR3 has 12 amino acids. V gave up 3 bases and J gave up 6 bases, with 8 bases separating them. The CDR3 is CASSWGEDTQYF. In nucleotides, the CDR3 is TGTGCCAGCAGCTGGGGGGAGGATACGCAGTATTTT.

The chain is built from TRBV4-2 and TRBJ2-5; 7 bases are shared with TRBD1. Germline values: CDR1 LGHNA, CDR2 YNFKEQ. The CDR3 covers 15 residues. The J segment lost 2 bases and the V segment lost 4 bases, leaving 7 bases of the junction unmatched. The CDR3: CASSPGQAIQETQYF. In DNA form, the CDR3 reads TGTGCCAGCAGCCCCGGACAGGCTATTCAAGAGACCCAGTACTTC.

This sequence joins TRBV2 and TRBJ1-1; D may be TRBD1 (6 bases). The V and J ends lost 1 base and 3 bases respectively, with 9 bases between them. Germline lookup yields CDR1 SNHLY and CDR2 FYNNEI. CDR3 length: 14 residues. CDR3 sequence (DNA): TGTGCCAGCAGTGAAGACAGGGTGCACACTGAAGCTTTCTTT. It yields the protein CASSEDRVHTEAFF.

This clone was counted only a few times. V gene TRBV14 combines with J gene TRBJ1-5; D unclear. Germline V CDR1 and CDR2: SGHDN, FVKESK. This CDR3 comprises 13 residues. Deletions cut 0 bases from V and 9 bases from J, with 9 bases between. The CDR3 sequence: CASSQDLLSPQHF. The CDR3 DNA reads as TGTGCCAGCAGCCAAGATCTCCTGTCGCCCCAGCATTTT.